The present TCR beta chain was sequenced within a study of T cells in narcolepsy. The CDR3 sequence is 17 residues long. Trimming removed 0 bases at V and 0 bases at J, with 13 bases between. Germline loops: CDR1 SGHRS, CDR2 YFSETQ. Using immunoSEQ multiplex PCR, the repertoire was profiled, and TCRdb retains in-frame clones only, with some absent. Of some 13,000 clones listed, around nine tenths are singletons. What was sequenced was CD45RA- memory CD4+ T cells from PBMCs. The source of this sequence is a human donor with narcolepsy. The V and J genes are TRBV5-1 and TRBJ2-4, with D tentatively TRBD1 (6 bases). The CDR3 reads CASSLALSGVAKNIQYF. The CDR3 DNA sequence: TGCGCCAGCAGCTTGGCCTTGTCAGGGGTAGCCAAAAACATTCAGTACTTC.